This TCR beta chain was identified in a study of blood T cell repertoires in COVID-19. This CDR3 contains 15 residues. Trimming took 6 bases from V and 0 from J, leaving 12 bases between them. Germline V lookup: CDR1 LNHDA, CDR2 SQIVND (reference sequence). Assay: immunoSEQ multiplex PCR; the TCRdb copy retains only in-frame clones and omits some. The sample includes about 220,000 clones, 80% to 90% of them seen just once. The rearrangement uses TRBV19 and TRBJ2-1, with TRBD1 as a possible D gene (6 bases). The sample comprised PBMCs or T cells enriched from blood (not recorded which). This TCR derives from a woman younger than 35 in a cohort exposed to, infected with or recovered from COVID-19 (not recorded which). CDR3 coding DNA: TGTGCCAGTAGCCTTGGACAGAGCTCCTACAATGAGCAGTTCTTC. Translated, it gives CASSLGQSSYNEQFF.